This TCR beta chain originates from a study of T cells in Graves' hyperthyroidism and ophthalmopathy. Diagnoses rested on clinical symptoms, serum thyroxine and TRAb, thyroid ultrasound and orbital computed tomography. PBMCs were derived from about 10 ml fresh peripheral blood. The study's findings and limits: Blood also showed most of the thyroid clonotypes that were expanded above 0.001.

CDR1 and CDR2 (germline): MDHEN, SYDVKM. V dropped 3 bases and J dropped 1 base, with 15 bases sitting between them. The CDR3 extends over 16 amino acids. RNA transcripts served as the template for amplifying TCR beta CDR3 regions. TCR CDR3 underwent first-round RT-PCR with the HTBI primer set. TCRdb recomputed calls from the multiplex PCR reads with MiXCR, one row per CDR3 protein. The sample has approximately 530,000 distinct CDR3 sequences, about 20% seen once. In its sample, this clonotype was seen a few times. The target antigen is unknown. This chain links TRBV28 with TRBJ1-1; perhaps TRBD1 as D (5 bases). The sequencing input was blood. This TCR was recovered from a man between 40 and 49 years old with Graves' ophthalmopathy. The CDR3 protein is CASSFSGGSGNTEAFF. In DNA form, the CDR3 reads TGTGCCAGCAGTTTTTCTGGGGGATCGGGGAACACTGAAGCTTTCTTT.